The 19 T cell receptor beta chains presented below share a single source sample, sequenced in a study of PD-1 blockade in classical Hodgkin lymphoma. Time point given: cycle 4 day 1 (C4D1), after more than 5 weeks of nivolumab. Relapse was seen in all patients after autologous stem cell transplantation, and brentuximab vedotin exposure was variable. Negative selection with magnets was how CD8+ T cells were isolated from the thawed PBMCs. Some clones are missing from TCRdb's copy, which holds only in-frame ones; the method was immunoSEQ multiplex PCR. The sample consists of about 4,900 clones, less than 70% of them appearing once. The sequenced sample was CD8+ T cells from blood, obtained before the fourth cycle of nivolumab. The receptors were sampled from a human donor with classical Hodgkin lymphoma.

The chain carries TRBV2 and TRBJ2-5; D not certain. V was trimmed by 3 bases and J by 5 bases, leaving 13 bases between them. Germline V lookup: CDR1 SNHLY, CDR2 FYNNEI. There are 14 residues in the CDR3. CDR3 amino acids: CASSDYRMGETQYF. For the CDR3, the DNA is TGTGCCAGCAGTGATTACCGAATGGGGGAGACCCAGTACTTC. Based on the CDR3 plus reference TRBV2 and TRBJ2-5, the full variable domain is EPEVTQTPSHQVTQMGQEVILRCVPISNHLYFYWYRQILGQKVEFLVSFYNNEISEKSEIFDDQFSVERPDGSNFTLKIRSTKLEDSAMYFCASSDYRMGETQYFGPGTRLLVL.

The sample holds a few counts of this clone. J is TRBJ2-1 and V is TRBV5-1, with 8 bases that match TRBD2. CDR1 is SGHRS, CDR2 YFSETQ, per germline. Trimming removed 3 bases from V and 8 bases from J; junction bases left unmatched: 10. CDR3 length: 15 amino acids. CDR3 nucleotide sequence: TGCGCCAGCAGCTGGGAGGGACTAGTTTGGCATGAGCAGTTCTTC. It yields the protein CASSWEGLVWHEQFF.

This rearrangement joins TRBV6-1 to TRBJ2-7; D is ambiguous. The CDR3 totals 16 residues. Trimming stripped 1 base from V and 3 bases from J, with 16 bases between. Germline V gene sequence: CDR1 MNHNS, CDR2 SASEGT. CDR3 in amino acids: CASSEDSVFVGYEQYF. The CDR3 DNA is TGTGCCAGCAGTGAAGACTCCGTGTTCGTAGGCTACGAGCAGTACTTC.

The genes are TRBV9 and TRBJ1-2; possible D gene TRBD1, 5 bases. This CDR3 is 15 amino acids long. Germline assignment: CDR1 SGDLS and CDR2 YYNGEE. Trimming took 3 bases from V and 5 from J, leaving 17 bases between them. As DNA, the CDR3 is TGTGCCAGCAGCGAGACCGCTGGGCAGGGTTATGGCTACACCTTC. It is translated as CASSETAGQGYGYTF.

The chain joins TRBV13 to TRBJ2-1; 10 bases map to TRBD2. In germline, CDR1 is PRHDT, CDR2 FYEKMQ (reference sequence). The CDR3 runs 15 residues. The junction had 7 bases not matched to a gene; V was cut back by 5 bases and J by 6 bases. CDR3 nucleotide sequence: TGTGCCAGCAGCCCAGAAAGCGGGAGGGGCAATGAGCAGTTCTTC. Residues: CASSPESGRGNEQFF.

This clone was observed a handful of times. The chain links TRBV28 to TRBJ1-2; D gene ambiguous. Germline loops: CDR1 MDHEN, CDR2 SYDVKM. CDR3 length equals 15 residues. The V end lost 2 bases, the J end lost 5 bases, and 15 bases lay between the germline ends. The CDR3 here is CASSLRPAAPYGYTF. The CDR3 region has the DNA TGTGCCAGCAGTTTAAGGCCCGCCGCACCATATGGCTACACCTTC.

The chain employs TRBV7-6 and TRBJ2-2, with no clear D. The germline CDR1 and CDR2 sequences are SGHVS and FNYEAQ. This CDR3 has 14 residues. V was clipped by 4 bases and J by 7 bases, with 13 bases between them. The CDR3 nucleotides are TGTGCCAGCAGCTCGGGCCCTGGCGGCGGGGAGCTGTTTTTT. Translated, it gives CASSSGPGGGELFF.

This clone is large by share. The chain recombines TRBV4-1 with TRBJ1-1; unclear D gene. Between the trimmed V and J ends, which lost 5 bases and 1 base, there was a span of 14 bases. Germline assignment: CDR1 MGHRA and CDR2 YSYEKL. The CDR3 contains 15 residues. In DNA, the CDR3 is TGCGCCAGCAGCGGAAGCCCTACATCGAACACTGAAGCTTTCTTT. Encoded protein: CASSGSPTSNTEAFF.

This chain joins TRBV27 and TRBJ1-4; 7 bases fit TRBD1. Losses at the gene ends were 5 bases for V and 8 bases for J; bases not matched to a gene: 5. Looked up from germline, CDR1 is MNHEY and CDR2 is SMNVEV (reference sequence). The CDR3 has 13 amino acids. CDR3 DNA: TGTGCCAGCAGTCCAGGGGGTCGCGAAAAACTGTTTTTT. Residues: CASSPGGREKLFF.

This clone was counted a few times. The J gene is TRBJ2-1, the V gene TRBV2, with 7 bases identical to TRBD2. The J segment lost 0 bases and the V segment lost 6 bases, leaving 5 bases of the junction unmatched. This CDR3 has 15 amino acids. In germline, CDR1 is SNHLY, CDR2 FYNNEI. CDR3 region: CASRLGGSSYNEQFF. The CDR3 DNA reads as TGTGCCAGCAGGCTCGGGGGGAGCTCCTACAATGAGCAGTTCTTC.

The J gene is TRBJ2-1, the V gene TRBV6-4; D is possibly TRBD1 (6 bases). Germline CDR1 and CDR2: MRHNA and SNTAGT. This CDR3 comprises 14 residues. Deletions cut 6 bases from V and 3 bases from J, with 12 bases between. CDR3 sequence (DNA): TGTGCCAGCAGCCCCCGGGACAACTACAATGAGCAGTTCTTC. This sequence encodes CASSPRDNYNEQFF.

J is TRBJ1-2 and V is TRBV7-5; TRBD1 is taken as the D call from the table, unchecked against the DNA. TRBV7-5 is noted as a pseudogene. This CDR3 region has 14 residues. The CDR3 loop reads CASSSTPSSYGYTF. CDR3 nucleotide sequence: TGTGCCAGCAGCTCAACCCCCAGTTCCTATGGCTACACCTTC.

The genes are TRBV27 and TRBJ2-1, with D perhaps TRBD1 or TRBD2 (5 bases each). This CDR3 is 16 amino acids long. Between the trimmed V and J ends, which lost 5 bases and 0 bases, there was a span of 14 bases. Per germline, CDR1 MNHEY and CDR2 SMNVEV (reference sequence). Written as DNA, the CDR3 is TGTGCCAGCAGTACAGGAGCGGCCAGCTCCTACAATGAGCAGTTCTTC. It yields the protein CASSTGAASSYNEQFF.

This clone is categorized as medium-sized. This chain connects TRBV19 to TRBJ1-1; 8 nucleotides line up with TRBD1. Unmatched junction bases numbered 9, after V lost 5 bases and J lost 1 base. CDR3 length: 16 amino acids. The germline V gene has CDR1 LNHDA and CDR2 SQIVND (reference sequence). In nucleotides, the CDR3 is TGTGCCAGTAGTTCCTCAGGGACAGGCGAGAACACTGAAGCTTTCTTT. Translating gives CASSSSGTGENTEAFF.

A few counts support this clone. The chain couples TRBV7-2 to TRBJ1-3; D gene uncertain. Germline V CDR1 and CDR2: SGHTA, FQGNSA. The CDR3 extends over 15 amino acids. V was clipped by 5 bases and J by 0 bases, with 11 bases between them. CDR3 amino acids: CASSNTGYSGNTIYF. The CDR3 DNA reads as TGTGCCAGCAGCAATACGGGTTACTCTGGAAACACCATATATTTT.

The CDR3, as DNA: TGTGCCAGCAGCCCGGGACAGGTCCTGTACCAAGAGACCCAGTACTTC. Amino acid sequence: CASSPGQVLYQETQYF. This rearrangement joins TRBV7-9 to TRBJ2-5, with 8 bases that match TRBD1. The CDR3 length is 16 residues. Germline V gene data show CDR1 as SEHNR and CDR2 as FQNEAQ (reference sequence). Losses at the gene ends were 5 bases for V and 0 bases for J; bases not matched to a gene: 8.

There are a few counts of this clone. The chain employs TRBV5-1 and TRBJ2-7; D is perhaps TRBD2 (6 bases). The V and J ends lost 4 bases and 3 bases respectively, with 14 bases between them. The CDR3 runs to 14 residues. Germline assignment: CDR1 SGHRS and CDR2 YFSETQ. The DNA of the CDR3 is TGCGCCAGCAGCGTCTCGACTAGTTACTACGAGCAGTACTTC. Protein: CASSVSTSYYEQYF. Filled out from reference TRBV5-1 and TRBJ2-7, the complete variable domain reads KAGVTQTPRYLIKTRGQQVTLSCSPISGHRSVSWYQQTPGQGLQFLFEYFSETQRNKGNFPGRFSGRQFSNSRSEMNVSTLELGDSALYLCASSVSTSYYEQYFGPGTRLTVT.

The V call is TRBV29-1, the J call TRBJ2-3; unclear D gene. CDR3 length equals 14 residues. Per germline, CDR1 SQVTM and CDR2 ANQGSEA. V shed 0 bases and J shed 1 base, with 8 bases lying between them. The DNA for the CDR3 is TGCAGCGTTGAAGAAGAACTGCGCACAGATACGCAGTATTTT. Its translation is CSVEEELRTDTQYF.

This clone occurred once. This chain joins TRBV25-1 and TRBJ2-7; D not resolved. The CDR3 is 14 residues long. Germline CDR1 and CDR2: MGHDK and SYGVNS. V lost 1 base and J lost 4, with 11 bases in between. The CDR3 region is CASSESLTAYEQYF. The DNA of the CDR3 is TGTGCCAGCAGTGAATCTCTAACGGCTTACGAGCAGTACTTC.